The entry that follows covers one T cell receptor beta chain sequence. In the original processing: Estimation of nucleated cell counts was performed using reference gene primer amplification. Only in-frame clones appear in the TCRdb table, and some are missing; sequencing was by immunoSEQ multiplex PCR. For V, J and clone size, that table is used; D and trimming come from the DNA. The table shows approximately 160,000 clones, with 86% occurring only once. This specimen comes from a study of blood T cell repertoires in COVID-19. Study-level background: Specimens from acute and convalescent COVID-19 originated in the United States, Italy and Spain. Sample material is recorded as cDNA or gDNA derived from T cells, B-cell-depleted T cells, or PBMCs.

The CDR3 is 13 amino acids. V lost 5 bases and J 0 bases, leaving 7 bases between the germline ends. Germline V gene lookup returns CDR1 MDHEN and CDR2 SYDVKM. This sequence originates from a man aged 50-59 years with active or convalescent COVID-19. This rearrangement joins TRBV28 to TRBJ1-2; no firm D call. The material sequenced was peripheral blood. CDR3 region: CASSPRANYGYTF. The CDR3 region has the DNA TGTGCCAGCAGTCCCCGGGCTAACTATGGCTACACCTTC.